The 24 T cell receptor beta chains presented below share a single source sample, sequenced in a study of shared clonotypes between healthy human individuals. Profiled with immunoSEQ multiplex PCR; TCRdb holds only in-frame clones, not every one. The sample has 850,000 to 1,200,000 clones; around 74% are singletons. Sequences were obtained from memory CD4+ T cells sorted from blood. Sample subset: CD45RA-negative fraction. The receptor source for this set is a man aged 18 to 29 in good health.

The V and J genes are TRBV4-1 and TRBJ2-1, with 10 bases aligning to TRBD2. Germline CDR1 is MGHRA and CDR2 is YSYEKL. This CDR3 contains 18 residues. The V gene end was trimmed by 0 bases and the J gene end by 3 bases; junction bases not matched to a gene: 8. The CDR3 sequence: CASSQDIVAGGLYNEQFF. The CDR3 DNA reads as TGCGCCAGCAGCCAAGATATCGTAGCGGGGGGCCTCTACAATGAGCAGTTCTTC.

In the case of this clone: The same CDR3 arises from other DNA sequences in this sample as well. The genes are TRBV9 and TRBJ2-5, with 8 bases lining up with TRBD2. V shed 0 bases, J shed 3 bases, and the junction held 1 base outside the gene matches. The CDR3 runs to 14 residues. Germline V gene data show CDR1 as SGDLS and CDR2 as YYNGEE. CDR3 in amino acids: CASSVGAGEETQYF. In DNA form, the CDR3 reads TGTGCCAGCAGCGTAGGAGCGGGGGAAGAGACCCAGTACTTC. Full variable domain (remainder filled in from reference TRBV9 and TRBJ2-5): DSGVTQTPKHLITATGQRVTLRCSPRSGDLSVYWYQQSLDQGLQFLIQYYNGEERAKGNILERFSAQQFPDLHSELNLSSLELGDSALYFCASSVGAGEETQYFGPGTRLLVL.

The chain recombines TRBV5-6 with TRBJ1-2; TRBD1 matches 7 bases. This CDR3 comprises 14 residues. Germline CDR1 reads SGHDT; CDR2 reads YYEEEE. Germline trimming cut 7 bases from V and 3 bases from J; bases unmatched to any gene: 9. CDR3 nucleotides: TGTGCCAGCCATTCGAAGGGGGCGGACTATGGCTACACCTTC. Residues: CASHSKGADYGYTF.

The sample holds many counts of this clone. The chain couples TRBV25-1 to TRBJ2-5; no firm D call. Germline values: CDR1 MGHDK, CDR2 SYGVNS. The CDR3 runs to 16 residues. V was pared by 3 bases and J by 4 bases, with 18 bases between. The DNA of the CDR3 is TGTGCCAGCAGTGACCTCGTCGGGCCCAAGGGAGAGACCCAGTACTTC. Translating gives CASSDLVGPKGETQYF.

V is TRBV28 and J is TRBJ1-2; the match to TRBD1 covers 10 bases. CDR1 and CDR2 from the germline V gene are MDHEN and SYDVKM. This CDR3 comprises 15 residues. Germline trimming cut 6 bases from V and 4 bases from J; bases unmatched to any gene: 8. The CDR3 loop is CASSPDRGRVYGYTF. For the CDR3, the DNA is TGTGCCAGCAGCCCCGACAGGGGGCGCGTCTATGGCTACACCTTC.

The gene calls are TRBV7-3 and TRBJ2-1, with D unresolved. Trimming took off 5 bases at V and 0 bases at J, with 8 bases between the two ends. The CDR3 runs 14 residues. CDR1 and CDR2 (germline): SGHTA, FQGTGA. CDR3 DNA: TGTGCCAGCAGCCCATATCCCTCCTACAATGAGCAGTTCTTC. Protein product: CASSPYPSYNEQFF.

This clone appeared once. The rearrangement links TRBV7-6 to TRBJ2-3; D may be TRBD1 (6 bases). The CDR3 totals 14 residues. The germline V and J ends were trimmed by 5 bases and 3 bases, with 12 bases remaining between them. CDR1 is SGHVS, CDR2 FNYEAQ, per germline. The CDR3 sequence: CASSHDRRTDTQYF. DNA for the CDR3: TGTGCCAGCAGCCACGACAGGCGGACAGATACGCAGTATTTT.

The chain has TRBV12-5 and TRBJ1-3; 7 nucleotides agree with TRBD1. Per germline, CDR1 LGHNT and CDR2 FRNRAP. V shed 6 bases and J 8 bases; nucleotides not matched to a gene: 10. The CDR3 sequence is 14 residues long. The CDR3 region is CASGGGQARDTIYF. CDR3 nucleotides: TGTGCTAGTGGAGGGGGCCAGGCGAGGGACACCATATATTTT.

The genes are TRBV7-8 and TRBJ1-6, with a tentative D call TRBD1 (5 bases). This CDR3 is built from 14 residues. Germline values: CDR1 SGHVS, CDR2 FQNEAQ. The V end lost 6 bases, the J end lost 7 bases, and 13 bases lay between the germline ends. CDR3: CASSTGRGNSPLHF. As DNA, the CDR3 is TGTGCCAGCAGTACAGGACGCGGGAATTCACCCCTCCACTTT. The full variable domain, in which reference TRBV7-8 and TRBJ1-6 provide the parts outside the CDR3, is GAGVSQSPRYKVAKRGQDVALRCDPISGHVSLFWYQQALGQGPEFLTYFQNEAQLDKSGLPSDRFFAERPEGSVSTLKIQRTQQEDSAVYLCASSTGRGNSPLHFGNGTRLTVT.

The chain couples TRBV27 to TRBJ2-3; 9 bases map to TRBD2. The CDR3 sequence is 15 residues long. From germline, CDR1 is MNHEY and CDR2 SMNVEV (reference sequence). The junction had 10 bases not matched to a gene; V was cut back by 9 bases and J by 3 bases. The CDR3 DNA reads TGTGCCAGTTCTTTACGGGGACTAGCAACAGATACGCAGTATTTT. Amino acids: CASSLRGLATDTQYF.

This sequence joins TRBV6-5 and TRBJ1-1; tentative D call: TRBD1 (6 bases). From germline, CDR1 is MNHEY and CDR2 SVGAGI. The CDR3 consists of 15 residues. With 6 bases removed from V and 3 bases from J, the gap between germline ends came to 17 bases. The CDR3 DNA is TGTGCCAGCAGACTCGAACAGGGTAGGGACACTGAAGCTTTCTTT. Protein sequence: CASRLEQGRDTEAFF.

This clone was seen just once. Distinct nucleotide sequences in the sample also encode this CDR3. The chain combines TRBV5-1 with TRBJ2-7; D might be TRBD2 (5 bases). Germline assignment: CDR1 SGHRS and CDR2 YFSETQ. The CDR3 spans 16 residues. With 1 base removed from V and 0 bases from J, the gap between germline ends came to 14 bases. This chain's CDR3 is CASSLTPRGSSYEQYF. As DNA, the CDR3 is TGCGCCAGCAGCTTGACCCCACGGGGTTCCTCCTACGAGCAGTACTTC.

This rearrangement joins TRBV27 to TRBJ1-6; D unclear. Germline V lookup: CDR1 MNHEY, CDR2 SMNVEV (reference sequence). This CDR3 region has 12 residues. V dropped 7 bases and J dropped 6 bases, with 7 bases sitting between them. In DNA, the CDR3 is TGTGCCAGCATGGACGTTAATTCACCCCTCCACTTT. Residues: CASMDVNSPLHF.

This clone was picked up many times. The gene calls are TRBV6-5 and TRBJ1-1; 10 positions agree with TRBD1. Trimming at V came to 7 bases and at J to 6 bases, leaving 8 bases not matched to a gene. Germline assignment: CDR1 MNHEY and CDR2 SVGAGI. The CDR3 sequence is 14 residues long. CDR3 DNA sequence: TGTGCCAGCACCACGGGGGGACAGGGGTCTGAAGCTTTCTTT. Translated: CASTTGGQGSEAFF.

Only one count was recorded for this clone. This chain links TRBV19 with TRBJ2-7; possible D gene TRBD1, 5 bases. Germline V CDR1 and CDR2: LNHDA, SQIVND (reference sequence). The CDR3 spans 14 residues. V was shortened by 2 bases and J by 5 bases, with 13 bases between the two germline ends. The CDR3 DNA sequence: TGTGCCAGTAGTATAATAGCAGGACAAGACGAGCAGTACTTC. As protein: CASSIIAGQDEQYF.

The chain employs TRBV4-3 and TRBJ2-2; possible D gene TRBD2, 6 bases. There are 15 residues in the CDR3. CDR1 is LGHNA, CDR2 YSLEER, per germline. V was shortened by 0 bases and J by 4 bases, with 9 bases between the two germline ends. The CDR3 is CASSQDGRSTGELFF. CDR3 in DNA: TGCGCCAGCAGCCAAGATGGGAGGAGCACCGGGGAGCTGTTTTTT.

This clone was seen just once. Other DNA sequences in this sample translate to the same CDR3. The V call is TRBV6-5, the J call TRBJ1-2; D possibly corresponds to TRBD1 (5 bases). The CDR3 runs to 13 residues. Germline V gives CDR1 MNHEY, CDR2 SVGAGI. V was pared by 5 bases and J by 8 bases, with 15 bases between. Here the CDR3 DNA reads TGTGCCAGCAGTCCTACTAGGGGTAGAGGCTACACCTTC. It encodes CASSPTRGRGYTF.

This rearrangement joins TRBV28 to TRBJ1-2; D might be TRBD1 (5 bases). CDR1 and CDR2 (germline): MDHEN, SYDVKM. The CDR3 runs 14 residues. V lost 8 bases to trimming and J lost 3 bases, with 16 bases between them. The CDR3 loop reads CASPRRGADYGYTF. The DNA of the CDR3 is TGTGCCAGCCCACGGAGGGGCGCCGACTATGGCTACACCTTC.

The V gene is TRBV11-2, the J gene TRBJ2-2; D remains ambiguous. The CDR3 spans 11 residues. Trimming left V 5 bases short and J 9 bases short, with 7 bases between. Germline V gives CDR1 SGHAT, CDR2 FQNNGV. CDR3 DNA: TGTGCCAGCAGCCCCGCCCGGGAGCTGTTTTTT. Translated, it gives CASSPARELFF.

The V and J genes are TRBV6-5 and TRBJ1-1; D is perhaps TRBD1 (5 bases). V shed 1 base and J shed 7 bases, with 16 bases lying between them. This CDR3 contains 15 residues. CDR1 and CDR2 from the germline V gene are MNHEY and SVGAGI. This CDR3 is CASSYWNRWGHEAFF. The DNA for the CDR3 is TGTGCCAGCAGTTACTGGAACAGGTGGGGCCATGAAGCTTTCTTT.

V and J are TRBV16 and TRBJ1-2, with 8 bases that match TRBD1. This CDR3 comprises 13 residues. Trimming took 0 bases from V and 7 from J; bases not matched to a gene: 1. Germline lookup yields CDR1 KGHSY and CDR2 FQNENV. CDR3 DNA: TGTGCCAGCAGCCAATCCACAGGGGGTGGCTACACCTTC. It encodes CASSQSTGGGYTF. Full variable domain (remainder filled in from reference TRBV16 and TRBJ1-2): GEEVAQTPKHLVRGEGQKAKLYCAPIKGHSYVFWYQQVLKNEFKFLISFQNENVFDETGMPKERFSAKCLPNSPCSLEIQATKLEDSAVYFCASSQSTGGGYTFGSGTRLTVV.

This clone was counted a few times. The V and J genes are TRBV5-1 and TRBJ1-4, with D possibly TRBD1 on 5 matching bases. Germline V gives CDR1 SGHRS, CDR2 YFSETQ. V was trimmed by 1 base and J by 7 bases, leaving 11 bases between them. CDR3 length: 14 amino acids. CDR3 sequence reads: CASSLNGRGEKLFF. CDR3 DNA sequence: TGCGCCAGCAGCTTGAATGGGAGGGGTGAAAAACTGTTTTTT.

The chain uses TRBV6-5 and TRBJ2-3; no firm D call. With 2 bases removed from V and 1 base from J, the gap between germline ends came to 10 bases. The CDR3 is 15 amino acids. Germline V gene sequence: CDR1 MNHEY, CDR2 SVGAGI. CDR3 sequence: CASSYGLPRTDTQYF. CDR3 DNA sequence: TGTGCCAGCAGTTACGGTTTACCCCGCACAGATACGCAGTATTTT.

This clone was observed a single time. The V call is TRBV11-2, the J call TRBJ2-1; TRBD1 matches 10 bases. This CDR3 comprises 16 residues. From germline, CDR1 is SGHAT and CDR2 FQNNGV. The V segment lost 6 bases and the J segment 0 bases; nucleotides outside the gene matches: 5. In DNA form, the CDR3 reads TGTGCCAGCAGTTTCCGACAGGGGGCCTCCTACAATGAGCAGTTCTTC. As protein: CASSFRQGASYNEQFF.